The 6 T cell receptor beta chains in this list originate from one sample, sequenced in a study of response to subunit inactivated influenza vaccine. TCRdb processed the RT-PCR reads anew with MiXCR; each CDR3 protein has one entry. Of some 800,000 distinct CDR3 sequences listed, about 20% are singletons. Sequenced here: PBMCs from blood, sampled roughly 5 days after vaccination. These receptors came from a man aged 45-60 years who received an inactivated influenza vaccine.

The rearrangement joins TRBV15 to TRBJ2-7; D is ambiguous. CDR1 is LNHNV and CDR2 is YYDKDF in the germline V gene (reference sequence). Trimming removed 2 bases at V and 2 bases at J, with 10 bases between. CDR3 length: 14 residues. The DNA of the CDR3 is TGTGCCACCAGCAGACCCGGATCCACCTACGAGCAGTACTTC. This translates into CATSRPGSTYEQYF.

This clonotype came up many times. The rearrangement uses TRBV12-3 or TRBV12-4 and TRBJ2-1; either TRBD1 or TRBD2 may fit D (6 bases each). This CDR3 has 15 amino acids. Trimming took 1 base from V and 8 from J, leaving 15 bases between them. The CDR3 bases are TGTGCCAGCAGTTTAGGGGGGGCCTATTTAGATGAGCAGTTCTTC. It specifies CASSLGGAYLDEQFF.

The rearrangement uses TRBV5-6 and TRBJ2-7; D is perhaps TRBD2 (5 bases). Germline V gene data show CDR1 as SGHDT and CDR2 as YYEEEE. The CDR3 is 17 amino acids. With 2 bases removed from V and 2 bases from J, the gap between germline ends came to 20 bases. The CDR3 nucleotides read TGTGCCAGCAGCTTTTCGCCCCCCTCGGGGAGAACCTACGAGCAGTACTTC. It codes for CASSFSPPSGRTYEQYF.

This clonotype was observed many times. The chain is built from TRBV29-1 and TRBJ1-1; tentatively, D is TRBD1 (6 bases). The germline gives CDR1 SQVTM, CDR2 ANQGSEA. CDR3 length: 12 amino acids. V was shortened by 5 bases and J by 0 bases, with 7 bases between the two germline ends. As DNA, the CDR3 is TGCAGCGTTCAGGGGATGAACACTGAAGCTTTCTTT. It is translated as CSVQGMNTEAFF.

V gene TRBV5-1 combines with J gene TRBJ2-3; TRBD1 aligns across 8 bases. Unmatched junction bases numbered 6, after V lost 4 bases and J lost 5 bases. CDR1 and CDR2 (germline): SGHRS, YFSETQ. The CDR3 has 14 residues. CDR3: CASSTGTGKDTQYF. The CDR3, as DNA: TGCGCCAGCAGCACCGGGACAGGCAAAGATACGCAGTATTTT.

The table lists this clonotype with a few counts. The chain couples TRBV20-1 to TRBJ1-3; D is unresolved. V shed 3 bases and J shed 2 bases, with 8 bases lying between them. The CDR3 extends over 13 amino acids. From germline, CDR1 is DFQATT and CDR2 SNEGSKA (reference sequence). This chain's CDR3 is CSASSGAGNTIYF. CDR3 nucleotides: TGCAGTGCTAGTAGCGGGGCTGGAAACACCATATATTTT.